This T cell receptor (beta chain) comes out of a study of cytomegalovirus exposure and HLA in healthy donors. About the research overall: An earlier analysis identified 120 million or so unique TCR beta sequences in 150 million to 200 million T cells.

V dropped 6 bases and J dropped 0 bases, with 11 bases sitting between them. The CDR3 has 13 residues. Per germline, CDR1 SQVTM and CDR2 ANQGSEA. The PCR employed 60 Vbeta primers together with 13 Jbeta primers. Only in-frame clones appear in the TCRdb table, and some are missing; sequencing was by immunoSEQ multiplex PCR. The data contain roughly 120,000 clones, 15% of them singletons. These donors, healthy bone marrow donors, were studied. Of note for this clone: Its specificity is not known.

Study conclusions and caveats: Researchers reported in a later analysis that a missense DCLRE1C variant was tied to TCR beta V- and J-gene trimming. Most TCRs appeared rarely, but some public TCRs recurred in many donors.

The chain employs TRBV29-1 and TRBJ1-1; perhaps TRBD1 as D (5 bases). Sequences were obtained from PBMCs. This receptor was taken from a woman under 30 in good health and CMV-seronegative. The CDR3 region has the DNA TGCAGCGTGGATACGGGGGTGAACACTGAAGCTTTCTTT. Its translation: CSVDTGVNTEAFF.